A selection of T cell receptor beta chains follows, all from one sample in a study of T cells in localized non-small cell lung cancer. The assay was immunoSEQ multiplex PCR, and TCRdb's table has in-frame clones only and misses some. Seen here are about 20,000 clones, about 88% observed once, and the top ten hold 8% to 9.5%. The input for sequencing was peripheral blood, taken before any cancer treatment. Receptors were obtained from a man aged 40 to 69 with stage I lung adenocarcinoma. CDR3s include the opening cysteine and the closing phenylalanine or tryptophan. A D gene is named only where the DNA matches it firmly. Clone size is not always given. Where it is, it says once, few, many or a class for expanded clones.

cdr3_aa | cdr3_nt | j_call | v_call | d_call | clone_size
CAISPTLAAYEQYF | TGTGCCATCAGCCCTACCCTAGCGGCCTACGAGCAGTACTTC | TRBJ2-7 | TRBV10-3 | TRBD2 | -
CASSEPTGVPYF | TGCGCCAGCAGTGAGCCCACAGGGGTGCCGTACTTC | TRBJ2-7 | TRBV10-2 | TRBD1 | -
CASGLIPDIIDYTF | TGTGCTAGTGGTTTGATACCCGATATTATTGACTACACCTTC | TRBJ1-2 | TRBV12-5 | - | once
CASSSPGQGSYEQYF | TGTGCCAGCAGCTCTCCGGGACAGGGATCCTACGAGCAGTACTTC | TRBJ2-7 | TRBV6-5 | TRBD1 | -
CASSLKGPKEYSNQPQHF | TGTGCCAGCAGCTTAAAGGGACCTAAGGAGTATAGCAATCAGCCCCAGCATTTT | TRBJ1-5 | TRBV7-8 | - | -
CASSGGARVVDEQYF | TGTGCCAGCAGTGGGGGAGCCAGGGTGGTCGACGAGCAGTACTTC | TRBJ2-7 | TRBV6-1 | - | -
CASSWGQGAITGELFF | TGTGCCAGCAGCTGGGGACAGGGGGCAATTACCGGGGAGCTGTTTTTT | TRBJ2-2 | TRBV7-9 | TRBD1 | -
CASSSGDVTDTQYF | TGCGCCAGCAGCTCCGGAGACGTGACAGATACGCAGTATTTT | TRBJ2-3 | TRBV5-1 | - | -
CATSRGEGRGEFF | TGTGCCACCAGCAGAGGCGAGGGAAGAGGGGAGTTCTTC | TRBJ2-1 | TRBV15 | - | -
CSDMAGGYSYNEQFF | TGCAGCGACATGGCTGGCGGATACTCCTACAATGAGCAGTTCTTC | TRBJ2-1 | TRBV29-1 | - | -
CASNWDSTDTQYF | TGTGCCAGCAATTGGGACAGCACAGATACGCAGTATTTT | TRBJ2-3 | TRBV6-6 | - | -
CASRQAGGRTNTGELFF | TGTGCCAGCAGACAGGCGGGCGGGAGGACGAACACCGGGGAGCTGTTTTTT | TRBJ2-2 | TRBV7-9 | TRBD2 | few
CASSQDPGAYGYTF | TGTGCCAGCAGCCAAGATCCGGGGGCGTATGGCTACACCTTC | TRBJ1-2 | TRBV4-2 | - | -
CASLGLEGPDTQYF | TGTGCCAGCCTTGGACTCGAGGGTCCAGATACGCAGTATTTT | TRBJ2-3 | TRBV2 | - | -
CASSLAEGAPYEQYF | TGCGCCAGCAGTCTAGCCGAGGGGGCACCCTACGAGCAGTACTTC | TRBJ2-7 | TRBV4-1 | TRBD1 | -
CASSLSNTGELFF | TGTGCCAGCAGTTTATCGAACACCGGGGAGCTGTTTTTT | TRBJ2-2 | TRBV27 | - | -
CASSDRRGNTGELFF | TGTGCCAGCAGTGACCGCAGAGGGAACACCGGGGAGCTGTTTTTT | TRBJ2-2 | TRBV2 | - | -
CASSYPETGLAFF | TGTGCCAGCAGTTACCCAGAGACTGGGCTGGCTTTCTTT | TRBJ1-1 | TRBV6-5 | - | -
CASSVSRGTEAFF | TGTGCCAGCAGCGTAAGTAGGGGCACTGAAGCTTTCTTT | TRBJ1-1 | TRBV9 | - | -
CASSLGLRQTIQETQYF | TGCGCCAGCAGCTTGGGTTTGAGGCAGACCATTCAAGAGACCCAGTACTTC | TRBJ2-5 | TRBV5-1 | - | -
CASSTDRGVGNTIYF | TGTGCCAGCAGCACCGACAGGGGGGTTGGAAACACCATATATTTT | TRBJ1-3 | TRBV5-6 | TRBD1 | -
CASSLMGGNNEKLFF | TGTGCCAGCAGCTTGATGGGGGGTAATAATGAAAAACTGTTTTTT | TRBJ1-4 | TRBV5-5 | - | -